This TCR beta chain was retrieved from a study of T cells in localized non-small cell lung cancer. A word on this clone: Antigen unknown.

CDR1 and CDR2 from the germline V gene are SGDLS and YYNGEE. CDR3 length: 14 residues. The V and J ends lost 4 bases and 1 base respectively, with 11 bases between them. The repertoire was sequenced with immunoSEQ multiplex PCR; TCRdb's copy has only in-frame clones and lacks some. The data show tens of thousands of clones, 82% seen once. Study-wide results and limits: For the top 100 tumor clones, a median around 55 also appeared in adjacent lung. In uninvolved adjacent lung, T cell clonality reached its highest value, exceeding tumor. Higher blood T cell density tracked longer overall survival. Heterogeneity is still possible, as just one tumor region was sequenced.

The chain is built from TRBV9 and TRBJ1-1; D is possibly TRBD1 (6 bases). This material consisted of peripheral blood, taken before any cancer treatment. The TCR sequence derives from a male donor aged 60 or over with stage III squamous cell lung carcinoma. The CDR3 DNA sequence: TGTGCCAGCAGCTCACCGGGACAGAACACTGAAGCTTTCTTT. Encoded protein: CASSSPGQNTEAFF.